This T cell receptor beta chain was recorded in a study of cytomegalovirus exposure and HLA in healthy donors. As for the study in general: Earlier findings included 100 million to 130 million unique TCR beta sequences obtained from about 180 million T cells.

Concerning this clone itself: Its specificity is not known.

Study findings and constraints: HLA allele associations emerged for under 20,000 TCR beta sequences in a later analysis, at 0.05 false discovery rate. Published work reported that the classifier diagnosed cytomegalovirus status with high specificity and sensitivity.

A multiplex PCR was run with 60 Vbeta primers and 13 Jbeta primers. Profiling relied on immunoSEQ multiplex PCR, and the TCRdb table lists in-frame clones only, not all of them. The data show more than 140,000 clones, less than 65% seen once. Losses at the gene ends were 2 bases for V and 7 bases for J; bases not matched to a gene: 11. The CDR3 runs to 16 residues. Germline CDR1 and CDR2: KGHSH and LQKENI. V is TRBV18 and J is TRBJ1-5; 7 bases match TRBD1. The sample comprised PBMCs. This TCR derives from a woman in her twenties or thirties in good health and CMV-seropositive. The DNA for the CDR3 is TGTGCCAGCTCACCAACGGGCGACAGGGTGCGGCAGCCCCAGCATTTT. Amino acid sequence: CASSPTGDRVRQPQHF.